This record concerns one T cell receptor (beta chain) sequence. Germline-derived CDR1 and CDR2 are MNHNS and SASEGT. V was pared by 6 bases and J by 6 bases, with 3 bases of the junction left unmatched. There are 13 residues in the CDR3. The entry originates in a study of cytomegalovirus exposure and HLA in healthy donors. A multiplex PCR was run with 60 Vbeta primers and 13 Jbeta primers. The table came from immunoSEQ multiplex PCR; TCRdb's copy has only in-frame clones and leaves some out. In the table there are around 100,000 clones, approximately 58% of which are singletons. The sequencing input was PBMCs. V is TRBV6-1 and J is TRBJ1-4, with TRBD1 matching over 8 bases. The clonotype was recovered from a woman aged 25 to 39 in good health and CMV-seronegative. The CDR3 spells CASSHRGDEKLFF. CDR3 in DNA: TGTGCCAGCAGCCACAGGGGGGATGAAAAACTGTTTTTT.